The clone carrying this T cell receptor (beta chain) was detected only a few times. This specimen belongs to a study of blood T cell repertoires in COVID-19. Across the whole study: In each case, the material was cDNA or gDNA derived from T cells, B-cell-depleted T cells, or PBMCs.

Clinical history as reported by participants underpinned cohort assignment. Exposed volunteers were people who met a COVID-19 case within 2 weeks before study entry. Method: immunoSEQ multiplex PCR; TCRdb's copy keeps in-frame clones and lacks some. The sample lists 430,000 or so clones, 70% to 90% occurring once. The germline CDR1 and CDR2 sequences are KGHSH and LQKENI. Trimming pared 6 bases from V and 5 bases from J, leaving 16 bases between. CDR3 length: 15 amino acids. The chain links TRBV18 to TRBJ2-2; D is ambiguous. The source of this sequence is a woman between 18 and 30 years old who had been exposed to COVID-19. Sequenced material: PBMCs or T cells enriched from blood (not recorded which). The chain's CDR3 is CASSPLQRKTGELFF. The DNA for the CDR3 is TGTGCCAGCTCTCCCCTTCAGAGGAAGACCGGGGAGCTGTTTTTT. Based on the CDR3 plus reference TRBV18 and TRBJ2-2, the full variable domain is NAGVMQNPRHLVRRRGQEARLRCSPMKGHSHVYWYRQLPEEGLKFMVYLQKENIIDESGMPKERFSAEFPKEGPSILRIQQVVRGDSAAYFCASSPLQRKTGELFFGEGSRLTVL.